This T cell receptor beta chain appears in the sequencing data of a study of cytomegalovirus exposure and HLA in healthy donors (dated by TCRdb to about 2017). About the full investigation: An earlier analysis of approximately 600 of the donors reported approximately 300 Gb of sequence data and 120 million or so unique TCR beta sequences from approximately 180 million T cells. A later analysis re-examined previously published TCR beta repertoires from hundreds of donors and added high-resolution HLA genotyping to investigate patterns of TCR occurrence. To predict cytomegalovirus infection status, the study brought together high-throughput TCR immunosequencing, statistical association of individual TCRs with disease status, and machine learning. Every repertoire in the discovery cohort had been generated on one and the same sequencing platform. A separate validation cohort of roughly 120 different subjects was used in addition to the roughly 620-subject first cohort. The study used immunosequencing to profile the T cell repertoires of 600 to 850 subjects and linked those repertoires to cytomegalovirus serostatus. Because of strong linkage in the cohort, four to six DR-DQ haplotypes were treated as single units for association and clustering. Genome-wide SNP genotypes for about 60% of the roughly 700 donors were used in a later genetic analysis, which treated that subset as a discovery cohort. Of the 300 to 400 genotyped donors, about 80% fell in the genetic ancestry cluster associated with self-reported Caucasian donors. Across around 400 genotyped donors of the cohort, an average of approximately 200,000 unique TCR beta nucleotide sequences per donor were sequenced, and roughly 17% of those sequences were non-productive. Class I and class II HLA loci were covered by the typing at four-digit resolution. Rather than using new phenotypic data, the later analysis identified candidate immune exposures from TCR beta sequences and from how often those sequences occurred across donors. To decide whether each TCR beta V gene segment behaved as functional or pseudogenic, an earlier analysis of some 600 of the donors relied on high-throughput TCR beta sequencing. The study aimed to test whether cataloging public T cell receptors could reveal signatures of past pathogen exposure. The number of typed donors differed by locus: about 620-640 for A, B, C, DRB1 and DQB1; 500 to 550 for DQA1; some 610 for DPA1; and 450 to 480 for DPB1. About 280 gigabases of sequencing data and around 87 million unique TCR sequences were included in an early release covering about 700 HLA-typed donors. Alongside the repertoire data, information on donor age, sex, ethnicity and CMV serostatus was compiled. The paper as a whole reports these results and caveats: HLA typing was unavailable for some donors at each locus, so association tests used only the typed subset. In a later analysis, several top co-occurrence clusters were reported to appear linked to parvovirus B19, influenza, CMV and Epstein-Barr virus. Strong co-occurrence of HLA alleles, especially DR and DQ, made assigning TCR associations to individual alleles difficult. The study gave a list of about 160 TCR beta chains associated with cytomegalovirus. In vitro tests confirmed that three of the cytomegalovirus-associated TCR beta chains recognize cytomegalovirus antigens. V-gene and J-gene trimming of TCR beta chains was associated with a missense DCLRE1C variant in a later genetic analysis, and the association was replicated in an independent cohort. Because counts were too low, around 18 rarely observed V segments, including chromosome 9 orphons, were left out of the earlier analysis of over 550 of the donors. The only immune exposure information available for the cohort was CMV serostatus. A further reported finding was that TCR beta sequences accurately predicted the HLA-A and HLA-B alleles for most subjects in the first cohort. Sequencing depth was assumed to be roughly uniform across donors in the presence/absence analyses, though that assumption may not hold. A cluster of highly shared sequence variants was judged likely to be a technical artifact of the sequencing pipeline. Across donors, most TCR sequences were observed very rarely, whereas some public TCRs were present in many individuals. According to a later analysis, most CMV-associated TCR beta chains appeared to be HLA-restricted, and the HLA associations seemed to be driven largely by CMV exposure. In a later analysis, HLA-associated TCR beta chains were found to be more clonally expanded and to have lower generation probabilities than equally common non-associated chains. It was suggested by the authors that the approach could potentially be generalized to other disease states and immunological phenotypes. In a later analysis, the rate of TCR association differed among HLA loci, with DRB1 alleles having the most associated TCRs and HLA-C alleles having the fewest. At a false discovery rate of 0.05, a later analysis linked about 17,000 TCR beta sequences to specific HLA alleles. The classifier was reported to diagnose cytomegalovirus status with high specificity and sensitivity in both the original cohort and the validation cohort. Only TCR beta chains were sequenced in this cohort, and the absence of alpha or paired-chain data limited detectable features. Correlated functional status among segregating V segments might reflect linkage disequilibrium, but an unknown experimental factor could not be ruled out. Because the 87-base-pair reads could not distinguish some IMGT-functional V segments, including TRBV6-2 and TRBV6-3, those segments were excluded. In a later genetic analysis, fewer N-insertions in productive TCRs were reported among donors in an Asian-associated ancestry cluster than the approximately 670-donor mean. Broadly in line with IMGT annotations, most TCR beta V segments showed up in productive rearrangements about 90% or about 30% of the time in an earlier analysis of several hundred of the donors.

Concerning this clone itself: This clone's antigen is unknown. Qualities for individual bases were not recorded, and no much larger clone is one base off.

In total, over 600 healthy bone marrow donors made up the cohort. At the time of sampling, every cohort member was nominally healthy, though immune exposures that went unrecorded were likely present. The donor tested CMV seropositive, placing the donor among the roughly 270 seropositive members of the cohort. A peripheral blood sample was collected from each donor, and TCR beta sequencing was performed on peripheral blood mononuclear cells. Genomic DNA was extracted from the blood cell samples with the Qiagen DNeasy Blood Extraction Kit. The germline V gene gives CDR1 as MDHEN and CDR2 as SYDVKM. Measured from the cysteine to the phenylalanine, the CDR3 is 13 residues long. Of the read, only the CDR3 DNA is kept; its 39 bases are in frame from base 1. V is shortened by 5 bases, J by 4 bases, and the region joining them spans 11 bases. Libraries came from the immunoSEQ multiplex PCR assay. For the multiplex PCR, a mixture combining 60 forward primers for TCR Vbeta segments and 13 reverse primers for TCR Jbeta segments was used. Amplification of the CDR3 region of rearranged TCR beta genes was performed with a multiplex PCR assay on genomic DNA. The Illumina HiSeq System was used to sequence the amplified TCR beta libraries as 87-base-pair reads. The paper's data handling went like this. A later analysis tallied 70 million to 100 million unique TCR beta chains across the 700 or so repertoires, and roughly 11 million of those chains were shared by two or more donors. A nearest-neighbor algorithm error-corrected the raw reads and collapsed the reads into unique sequences, merging closely related sequences to remove PCR and sequencing errors. CDR3 sequences were aligned to IMGT reference sequences to assign V, D and J gene segments. For a sequence to be retained, at least a six-nucleotide match to both a V gene segment and a J gene segment was required. Rearrangements were called productive when the CDR3 lacked stop codons and stayed in frame with V and J; all others were non-productive. Following IMGT convention, CDR3 was defined as the stretch from the second conserved V-encoded cysteine up to the conserved J-encoded phenylalanine. Sequences without an unambiguous match to a single V gene segment were excluded from the earlier analysis of approximately 560 of the donors. In an earlier analysis of approximately 500 of the donors, a V segment was called functional when productive rearrangements were above 56.7%, and segregating when the standard deviation between donors exceeded 5%. To diagnose cytomegalovirus status from the catalog of TCR beta chain sequences, a statistical classification framework was built. In a later analysis, TCR nucleotide sequences were compared against IMGT/GENE-DB human TR gene sequences so that V and J genes could be assigned. In a later analysis, CDR3 sequences and most-parsimonious VDJ recombination scenarios were assigned using the TCRdist pipeline. In a later analysis, every TCR beta chain was defined by the combination of its CDR3 amino acid sequence and its V-gene family, and reads without a unique V-gene family were dropped. A later analysis removed 592 highly shared, low-generation-probability nucleotide sequences to deal with suspected cross-contamination and a sequencing artifact. In a later analysis, a clonal expansion index for each public chain was calculated from normalized within-repertoire ranks of inferred template counts. In a later analysis, generation probabilities were computed with a VDJ recombination model fitted to out-of-frame rearrangements, and the resulting probabilities were checked against IGoR. A later analysis scored TCR-TCR, TCR-HLA and TCR-CMV co-occurrence with hypergeometric tests, applying a repertoire-size bias correction to TCR pairs. A later analysis estimated false discovery rates by permuting HLA or CMV assignments 20 times. In a later analysis, co-occurring TCRs were grouped using DBSCAN, with TCRdist sequence similarity added in when clustering inside HLA-allele-positive subsets. Repertoires with fewer than 30,000 or more than 120,000 public chains were left out of co-occurrence clustering, as were five repertoires with anomalous nucleotide sharing. Drawn from immuneACCESS, this table holds only the in-frame rearrangements with V and J called that TCRdb kept. Clones are partly lost; checked studies trace under half to an unresolved V gene and leave the rest unexplained. V and J calls and clone size are copied from that table; D and trimming were computed from the DNA. This sample has about 190,000 clones in its table, and just under 75% of those were observed once. Together, the top ten hold around 3.3% of the sample.

This receptor was obtained from a woman under 40 in good health and CMV-seropositive. The sequence links TRBV28 to TRBJ1-1, with a tentative D gene TRBD1 over 5 matching bases. Sequenced input: PBMCs. CDR3 region: CASSIGVRTEAFF. In nucleotide form, the sequence is TGTGCCAGCAGTATAGGGGTGCGCACTGAAGCTTTCTTT.